What follows are 11 T cell receptor beta chains derived from one specimen sequenced in a study of vaccination effects on CD4 cells after COVID-19. The antigens these receptors bind are not known. Data came from immunoSEQ multiplex PCR; TCRdb stores just in-frame clones and leaves some out. The table includes under 40,000 clones, about two thirds detected once. Isolation of CD4+ T cells took place after approximately 10 days of culture. Specimen: CD4+ T cells from PBMCs cultured without peptide, collected before COVID-19 vaccination. These receptors were obtained from a human donor who received a COVID-19 vaccine.

The chain links TRBV5-5 to TRBJ2-7; 10 nucleotides align to TRBD2. Germline V gene data show CDR1 as SGHKS and CDR2 as YYEKEE (reference sequence). The CDR3 runs 16 residues. The junction had 4 bases not matched to a gene; V was cut back by 0 bases and J by 1 base. The chain's CDR3 is CASSLGSGGISYEQYF. Here the CDR3 DNA reads TGTGCCAGCAGCTTGGGTAGCGGGGGGATATCCTACGAGCAGTACTTC. The whole variable domain, filled in from reference TRBV5-5 and TRBJ2-7, reads DAGVTQSPTHLIKTRGQQVTLRCSPISGHKSVSWYQQVLGQGPQFIFQYYEKEERGRGNFPDRFSARQFPNYSSELNVNALLLGDSALYLCASSLGSGGISYEQYFGPGTRLTVT.

The chain links TRBV6-1 to TRBJ2-7, with D possibly being TRBD2 (7 bases). Germline V gene lookup returns CDR1 MNHNS and CDR2 SASEGT. This CDR3 contains 20 residues. Trimming left V 0 bases short and J 5 bases short, with 29 bases between. The DNA of the CDR3 is TGTGCCAGCAGTGAAGCTTATGGGGGGGCGTGGGGACTGGATCGGGACGAGCAGTACTTC. This sequence encodes CASSEAYGGAWGLDRDEQYF.

V usage is TRBV6-5 and J usage is TRBJ1-1, with D possibly being TRBD1 (6 bases). The CDR3 totals 14 residues. V dropped 2 bases and J dropped 4 bases, with 11 bases sitting between them. In germline, CDR1 is MNHEY, CDR2 SVGAGI. The CDR3: CASSYGGGGTEAFF. The CDR3 DNA follows: TGTGCCAGCAGTTACGGGGGCGGGGGCACTGAAGCTTTCTTT.

This clone was detected a few times. Other DNA sequences from this sample encode an identical CDR3 as well. The chain is built from TRBV5-1 and TRBJ2-5; D possibly matches TRBD1 or TRBD2 (5 bases each). Germline values: CDR1 SGHRS, CDR2 YFSETQ. The CDR3 is 13 amino acids. The ends were cut back, 3 bases at V and 2 bases at J, with 8 bases in the middle. CDR3 in DNA: TGCGCCAGCAGCTGGGACCTACAAGAGACCCAGTACTTC. Protein sequence: CASSWDLQETQYF.

The chain links TRBV5-1 to TRBJ2-3; 13 positions match TRBD2. V was clipped by 4 bases and J by 3 bases; unmatched bases: 5. CDR1 SGHRS and CDR2 YFSETQ come from the germline V gene. The CDR3 totals 16 residues. The CDR3 DNA is TGCGCCAGCAGCGAAGGGACTAGCGGGGCAACAGATACGCAGTATTTT. Amino acid sequence: CASSEGTSGATDTQYF.

The J gene is TRBJ2-2, the V gene TRBV7-2; a possible D gene is TRBD1 (5 bases). The germline CDR1 and CDR2 sequences are SGHTA and FQGNSA. Between the trimmed V and J ends, which lost 3 bases and 6 bases, there was a span of 14 bases. The CDR3 contains 15 residues. CDR3 loop: CASSFTQGSAGELFF. CDR3 sequence (DNA): TGTGCCAGCAGCTTCACGCAGGGTTCCGCCGGGGAGCTGTTTTTT.

The chain combines TRBV30 with TRBJ1-6; TRBD1 agrees at 7 bases. The V gene's germline CDR1 is GTSNPN and CDR2 SVGIG (reference sequence). CDR3 length equals 14 residues. V was clipped by 1 base and J by 7 bases; unmatched bases: 4. CDR3 nucleotides: TGTGCCTGGAGTGCCCAGGGGGAGAATTCACCCCTCCACTTT. This encodes CAWSAQGENSPLHF.

V is TRBV12-3 or TRBV12-4 and J is TRBJ1-2; 8 bases map to TRBD1. The CDR3 extends over 12 amino acids. With V trimmed by 6 bases and J by 7 bases, 4 bases remained unmatched. CDR3 in amino acids: CASRADRGGYTF. Written as DNA, the CDR3 is TGTGCCAGCAGGGCAGACAGGGGTGGCTACACCTTC.

This clone was counted between two and nine times. The chain recombines TRBV7-2 with TRBJ2-1, with a tentative D call TRBD1 (6 bases). Trimming pared 4 bases from V and 3 bases from J, leaving 13 bases between. In germline, CDR1 is SGHTA, CDR2 FQGNSA. There are 15 residues in the CDR3. The CDR3 sequence is CASSSTGTNYNEQFF. In DNA, the CDR3 is TGTGCCAGCAGCTCGACCGGGACAAACTACAATGAGCAGTTCTTC. The whole variable domain, remainder taken from reference TRBV7-2 and TRBJ2-1, is GAGVSQSPSNKVTEKGKDVELRCDPISGHTALYWYRQSLGQGLEFLIYFQGNSAPDKSGLPSDRFSAERTGGSVSTLTIQRTQQEDSAVYLCASSSTGTNYNEQFFGPGTRLTVL.

V and J are TRBV4-2 and TRBJ1-3, with D unclear. Germline-derived CDR1 and CDR2 are LGHNA and YNFKEQ. Trimming took 0 bases from V and 4 from J, leaving 4 bases between them. The CDR3 runs 13 residues. The CDR3 bases are TGTGCCAGCAGCCAAGATACAGGAAACACCATATATTTT. This encodes CASSQDTGNTIYF.

The rearrangement uses TRBV9 and TRBJ2-5, with 8 bases aligning to TRBD2. The CDR3 loop spans 15 amino acids. CDR1 SGDLS and CDR2 YYNGEE come from the germline V gene. With 3 bases clipped from V and 5 bases from J, the junction kept 9 bases outside the gene matches. As DNA, the CDR3 is TGTGCCAGCAGCGAGAGCGGGGGTGTCGTGGAGACCCAGTACTTC. It is translated as CASSESGGVVETQYF.